Each of the 20 T cell receptor beta chains below was sequenced from the same sample in a study of blood T cell repertoires in COVID-19. The table came from immunoSEQ multiplex PCR; TCRdb's copy has only in-frame clones and leaves some out. The profile shows some 300,000 clones, 85% of them singletons. Sequences were obtained from peripheral blood. The origin of the receptors is a woman between 50 and 59 years old with active or convalescent COVID-19.

This sequence joins TRBV30 and TRBJ2-1, with a possible D match to TRBD1 (6 bases). Trimming removed 0 bases at V and 0 bases at J, with 15 bases between. CDR1 GTSNPN and CDR2 SVGIG come from the germline V gene (reference sequence). This CDR3 is built from 17 residues. DNA of the CDR3: TGTGCCTGGAGTGTGGGGGCGACCAGCTTCTCCTACAATGAGCAGTTCTTC. This codes for CAWSVGATSFSYNEQFF.

The rearrangement links TRBV28 to TRBJ1-6; a weak D match, TRBD1 (6 bases). Germline values: CDR1 MDHEN, CDR2 SYDVKM. Trimming removed 1 base from V and 9 bases from J, with 16 bases in between. The CDR3 loop spans 16 amino acids. CDR3 amino acids: CASSLYSQGGSSPLHF. Here the CDR3 DNA reads TGTGCCAGCAGTTTATACTCACAGGGTGGGAGTTCACCCCTCCACTTT.

The chain recombines TRBV4-1 with TRBJ2-5; 10 bases match TRBD2. The CDR3 totals 17 residues. Germline CDR1 MGHRA, CDR2 YSYEKL. With 4 bases clipped from V and 5 bases from J, the junction kept 13 bases outside the gene matches. The CDR3 sequence: CASSPGTSASSGETQYF. Here the CDR3 DNA reads TGCGCCAGCAGCCCCGGGACTAGCGCTAGCTCAGGGGAGACCCAGTACTTC.

The chain has TRBV28 and TRBJ1-4; TRBD1 agrees at 7 bases. V shed 5 bases, J shed 10 bases, and the junction held 19 bases outside the gene matches. Germline CDR1 and CDR2: MDHEN and SYDVKM. CDR3 length: 17 residues. In nucleotides, the CDR3 is TGTGCCAGCAGTACCCTACGTCGTCACAGGGGCCTCGGAAAACTGTTTTTT. Its protein product is CASSTLRRHRGLGKLFF.

The chain combines TRBV15 with TRBJ1-6; 8 positions agree with TRBD1. The CDR3 has 16 amino acids. Germline V gene data show CDR1 as LNHNV and CDR2 as YYDKDF (reference sequence). V dropped 5 bases and J dropped 7; count of bases not matched to a gene: 10. As DNA, the CDR3 is TGTGCCACCAGCCCTCGTCGGGACAGGACAAATTCACCCCTCCACTTT. Amino acids: CATSPRRDRTNSPLHF.

This clone was recorded once. The rearrangement joins TRBV5-1 to TRBJ1-6, with TRBD1 matching over 8 bases. The CDR3 runs to 15 residues. Germline CDR1 and CDR2: SGHRS and YFSETQ. Trimming removed 3 bases from V and 7 bases from J; junction bases left unmatched: 6. The CDR3 loop reads CASSSDRALNSPLHF. CDR3 DNA sequence: TGCGCCAGCAGCTCGGACAGGGCTCTCAATTCACCCCTCCACTTT.

Only one count was recorded for this clone. CDR3 nucleotide sequence: TGTGCCAGCAGCTTCGGGGACAGGGTCAAGGAGGATACGCAGTATTTT. Translation: CASSFGDRVKEDTQYF. J is TRBJ2-3 and V is TRBV11-3; 9 bases are shared with TRBD1. Unmatched junction bases numbered 10, after V lost 3 bases and J lost 6 bases. The length of the CDR3 is 16 residues. The germline V gene encodes CDR1 SGHNT and CDR2 YENEEA. The full variable domain, its missing parts supplied by reference TRBV11-3 and TRBJ2-3, is EAGVVQSPRYKIIEKKQPVAFWCNPISGHNTLYWYLQNLGQGPELLIRYENEEAVDDSQLPKDRFSAERLKGVDSTLKIQPAELGDSAVYLCASSFGDRVKEDTQYFGPGTRLTVL.

V gene TRBV30 combines with J gene TRBJ2-7; TRBD2 is a possible D gene (5 bases). CDR1 and CDR2 (germline): GTSNPN, SVGIG (reference sequence). Between the trimmed V and J ends, which lost 0 bases and 0 bases, there was a span of 12 bases. The CDR3 runs 15 residues. The CDR3 sequence is CAWSVGRVFSYEQYF. DNA of the CDR3: TGTGCCTGGAGTGTAGGGCGGGTTTTCTCCTACGAGCAGTACTTC. The full variable domain, with the rest looked up from reference TRBV30 and TRBJ2-7, is SQTIHQWPATLVQPVGSPLSLECTVEGTSNPNLYWYRQAAGRGLQLLFYSVGIGQISSEVPQNLSASRPQDRQFILSSKKLLLSDSGFYLCAWSVGRVFSYEQYFGPGTRLTVT.

This rearrangement joins TRBV19 to TRBJ1-1; D possibly corresponds to TRBD1 (5 bases). Deletions cut 4 bases from V and 5 bases from J, with 14 bases between. Per germline, CDR1 LNHDA and CDR2 SQIVND (reference sequence). This CDR3 spans 14 amino acids. The CDR3 sequence is CASSTGWGRTEAFF. For the CDR3, the DNA is TGTGCCAGTAGTACAGGGTGGGGTAGGACTGAAGCTTTCTTT.

The chain is built from TRBV20-1 and TRBJ2-5; no clear D. V lost 3 bases to trimming and J lost 7 bases, with 15 bases between them. CDR1 DFQATT and CDR2 SNEGSKA come from the germline V gene (reference sequence). The CDR3 spans 13 residues. The CDR3 coding sequence is TGCAGTGCTAGTCCTAGGAAGAAAGGGACCCAGTACTTC. Translated: CSASPRKKGTQYF.

The sample holds one count of this clone. The J gene is TRBJ1-4, the V gene TRBV25-1; 9 nucleotides align to TRBD1. Germline CDR1 reads MGHDK; CDR2 reads SYGVNS. The V segment lost 6 bases and the J segment 5 bases; nucleotides outside the gene matches: 1. CDR3 length equals 13 residues. This CDR3 reads CASRGTGNEKLFF. The CDR3 coding sequence is TGTGCCAGCAGGGGGACAGGGAATGAAAAACTGTTTTTT.

This chain links TRBV9 with TRBJ1-1; 7 nucleotides agree with TRBD1. The germline CDR1 and CDR2 sequences are SGDLS and YYNGEE. The CDR3 runs 15 residues. V shed 4 bases and J 3 bases; nucleotides not matched to a gene: 9. The CDR3, as DNA: TGTGCCAGCAGCCCGCGACAGGGTCCGGACACTGAAGCTTTCTTT. Translated: CASSPRQGPDTEAFF. The full variable domain, its missing parts supplied by reference TRBV9 and TRBJ1-1, is DSGVTQTPKHLITATGQRVTLRCSPRSGDLSVYWYQQSLDQGLQFLIQYYNGEERAKGNILERFSAQQFPDLHSELNLSSLELGDSALYFCASSPRQGPDTEAFFGQGTRLTVV.

In its sample, this clone was seen once. CDR3 sequence reads: CASSRRSTDTQYF. The CDR3 bases are TGTGCCAGCAGCAGGCGGAGCACAGATACGCAGTATTTT. The chain recombines TRBV3-1 (or the pseudogene TRBV3-2) with TRBJ2-3; D uncertain. This CDR3 spans 13 amino acids. The germline V gene encodes CDR1 LGHDT and CDR2 YNNKEL (reference sequence). The V end lost 5 bases, the J end lost 0 bases, and 6 bases lay between the germline ends.

This clone turned up a few times. This sequence joins TRBV15 and TRBJ1-6; 7 bases align to TRBD1. V trimming: 3 bases; J trimming: 10 bases; junction bases outside the gene matches: 6. Looked up from germline, CDR1 is LNHNV and CDR2 is YYDKDF (reference sequence). The length of the CDR3 is 14 residues. CDR3 residues: CATSRDRRGSPLHF. The DNA of the CDR3 is TGTGCCACCAGCAGGGACAGGAGAGGGTCACCCCTCCACTTT.

The J gene is TRBJ1-6, the V gene TRBV6-1; D unresolved. Trimming stripped 2 bases from V and 8 bases from J, with 4 bases between. The CDR3 is made up of 12 amino acids. Germline V gene sequence: CDR1 MNHNS, CDR2 SASEGT. DNA for the CDR3: TGTGCCAGCAGTGAAATATATTCACCCCTCCACTTT. This translates into CASSEIYSPLHF.

V and J are TRBV3-1 (or the pseudogene TRBV3-2) and TRBJ2-2, with a weak D call TRBD2 (6 bases). Per the germline V gene, CDR1 is LGHDT and CDR2 is YNNKEL (reference sequence). V shed 6 bases and J shed 1 base, with 9 bases lying between them. This CDR3 has 14 amino acids. CDR3 loop: CASSASVNTGELFF. CDR3 nucleotide sequence: TGTGCCAGCAGTGCTAGCGTGAACACCGGGGAGCTGTTTTTT.

A single count supports this clone. In DNA form, the CDR3 reads TGTGCCAGCAGTTATGACAGGTCGCCCCAGCATTTT. Its protein is CASSYDRSPQHF. This sequence joins TRBV2 and TRBJ1-5; weak D call: TRBD1 (6 bases). This CDR3 is built from 12 residues. Germline V gene data show CDR1 as SNHLY and CDR2 as FYNNEI. Trimming cost V 5 bases and J 9 bases, with 11 bases left between them.

The chain combines TRBV12-5 with TRBJ1-1; the D is unclear. Trimming removed 6 bases at V and 5 bases at J, with 13 bases between. The CDR3 sequence is 13 residues long. The germline CDR1 and CDR2 sequences are LGHNT and FRNRAP. CDR3 region: CASGLRSGTEAFF. The CDR3 nucleotides read TGTGCTAGTGGCTTGAGGTCCGGGACTGAAGCTTTCTTT.

V gene TRBV28 combines with J gene TRBJ2-3, with no clear D. This CDR3 is 15 amino acids long. Germline V gene sequence: CDR1 MDHEN, CDR2 SYDVKM. The germline V and J ends were trimmed by 4 bases and 7 bases, with 18 bases remaining between them. The CDR3 nucleotides are TGTGCCAGCAGTTCCTCCTGGCTAGACGTATATACGCAGTATTTT. Its protein is CASSSSWLDVYTQYF.

The rearrangement links TRBV6-1 to TRBJ1-2; TRBD1 matches 7 bases. The CDR3 has 17 residues. Trimming at V came to 4 bases and at J to 6 bases, leaving 17 bases not matched to a gene. Germline V gives CDR1 MNHNS, CDR2 SASEGT. The chain's CDR3 is CASSGKAGTAIFHGYTF. CDR3 DNA sequence: TGTGCCAGCAGTGGGAAAGCCGGGACAGCCATATTTCATGGCTACACCTTC.